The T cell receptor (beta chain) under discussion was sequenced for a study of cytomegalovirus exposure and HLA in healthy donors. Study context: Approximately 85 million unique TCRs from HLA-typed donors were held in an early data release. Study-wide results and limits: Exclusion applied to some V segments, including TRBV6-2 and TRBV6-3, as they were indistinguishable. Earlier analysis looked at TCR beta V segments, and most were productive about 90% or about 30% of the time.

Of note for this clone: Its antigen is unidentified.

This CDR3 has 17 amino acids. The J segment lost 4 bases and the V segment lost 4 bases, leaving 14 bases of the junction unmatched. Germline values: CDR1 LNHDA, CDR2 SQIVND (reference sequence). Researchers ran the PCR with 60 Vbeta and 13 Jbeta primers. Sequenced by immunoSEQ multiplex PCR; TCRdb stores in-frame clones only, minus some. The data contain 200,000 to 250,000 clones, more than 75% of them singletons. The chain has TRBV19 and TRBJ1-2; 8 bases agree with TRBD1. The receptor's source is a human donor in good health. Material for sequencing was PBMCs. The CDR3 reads CASSTLRGGQGSYGYTF. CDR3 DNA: TGTGCCAGTAGTACCCTCCGGGGCGGACAGGGTTCCTATGGCTACACCTTC.